The 2 T cell receptor beta chains reported below all come from one sample, sequenced in a study of blood T cell repertoires in COVID-19. Assay: immunoSEQ multiplex PCR; the TCRdb copy retains only in-frame clones and omits some. The sample shows hundreds of thousands of clones, over 70% of them seen only once. Sequenced: peripheral blood. The receptors originated from a woman aged 45 to 65 with acute or convalescent COVID-19.

Turning to this clone: Lacking the conserved final phenylalanine or tryptophan, this CDR3 likely reflects a read error. It is unclear where the CDR3 begins or ends on the DNA, so no DNA is shown, and the CDR3 is as TCRdb lists it. The V call is TRBV5-4, the J call TRBJ1-2; TRBD1, the table's D call, lacks a check against the DNA. The CDR3 length equals 13 residues, ends included. CDR1 is SGHNT, CDR2 YYREEE, per germline (reference sequence). This chain's CDR3 is CASSFGYPYGDTI.

The gene calls are TRBV5-6 and TRBJ2-5; TRBD2 matches at 8 bases. Germline-derived CDR1 and CDR2 are SGHDT and YYEEEE. This CDR3 comprises 13 residues. V shed 4 bases and J 5 bases; nucleotides not matched to a gene: 4. The CDR3 nucleotides read TGTGCCAGCAGCCCGGGGGGGATTGAGACCCAGTACTTC. It yields the protein CASSPGGIETQYF.